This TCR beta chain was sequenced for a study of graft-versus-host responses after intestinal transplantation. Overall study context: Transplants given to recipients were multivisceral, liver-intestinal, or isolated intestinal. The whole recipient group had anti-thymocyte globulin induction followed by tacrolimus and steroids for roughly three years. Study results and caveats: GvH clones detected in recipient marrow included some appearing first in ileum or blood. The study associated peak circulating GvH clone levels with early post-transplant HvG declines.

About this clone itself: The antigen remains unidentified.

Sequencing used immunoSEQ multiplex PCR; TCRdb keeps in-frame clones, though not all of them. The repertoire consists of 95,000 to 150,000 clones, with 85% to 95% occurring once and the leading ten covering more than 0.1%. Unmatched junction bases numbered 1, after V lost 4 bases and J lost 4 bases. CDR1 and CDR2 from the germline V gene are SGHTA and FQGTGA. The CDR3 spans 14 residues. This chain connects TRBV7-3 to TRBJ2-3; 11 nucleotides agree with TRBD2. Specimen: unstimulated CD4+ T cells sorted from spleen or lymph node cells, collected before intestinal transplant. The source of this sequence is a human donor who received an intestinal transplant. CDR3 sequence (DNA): TGTGCCAGCAGCTCGGGACTAGCGGCAGATACGCAGTATTTT. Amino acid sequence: CASSSGLAADTQYF.